A single sample gave rise to the 30 T cell receptor beta chains below, sequenced in a study of blood T cells in healthy people across ages. A sample-barcoded 5' primer and a J-beta primer mix were used in a second PCR of about 6 to 12 cycles. One entry per CDR3 protein, called by TCRdb with MiXCR from the 5' RACE reads. The sample has roughly 2 million distinct CDR3 sequences; about 50% are singletons. Material for sequencing was blood. The receptor set was obtained from a woman aged 35 to 49 in good health.

V and J are TRBV4-3 and TRBJ1-2, with a weak D call TRBD1 (5 bases). V was trimmed by 1 base and J by 4 bases, leaving 13 bases between them. There are 15 residues in the CDR3. Germline CDR1 reads LGHNA; CDR2 reads YSLEER. For the CDR3, the DNA is TGCGCCAGCAGCCAAGTGACGGGGCAACCCTATGGCTACACCTTC. The encoded protein is CASSQVTGQPYGYTF.

The V gene is TRBV20-1, the J gene TRBJ1-6; 7 bases match TRBD1. The ends lost 2 bases at V and 2 bases at J; junction bases unmatched: 3. The CDR3 covers 15 residues. CDR1 and CDR2 from the germline V gene are DFQATT and SNEGSKA (reference sequence). The CDR3 DNA reads as TGCAGTGCTAGACCGGACAGGCCCTATAATTCACCCCTCCACTTT. This encodes CSARPDRPYNSPLHF.

This chain joins TRBV12-3 or TRBV12-4 and TRBJ2-5, with 7 bases matching TRBD1. Germline trimming cut 2 bases from V and 5 bases from J; bases unmatched to any gene: 8. The CDR3 totals 15 residues. The CDR3 reads CASSLSRGLGETQYF. CDR3 DNA sequence: TGTGCCAGCAGTTTATCTAGGGGGCTGGGGGAGACCCAGTACTTC.

This clonotype was picked up a small number of times. V gene TRBV7-8 combines with J gene TRBJ2-4; D gene uncertain. The CDR3 consists of 13 residues. Between the trimmed V and J ends, which lost 1 base and 13 bases, there was a span of 14 bases. Germline-derived CDR1 and CDR2 are SGHVS and FQNEAQ. The CDR3 DNA follows: TGTGCCAGCAGCTTAGAGGCAGGTATGGAGCAGTACTTC. This encodes CASSLEAGMEQYF.

The chain uses TRBV6-5 and TRBJ2-4; tentatively, D is TRBD1 or TRBD2 (5 bases each). The CDR3 length is 16 residues. V was cut by 2 bases and J by 0 bases, with 11 bases left in between. CDR1 MNHEY and CDR2 SVGAGI come from the germline V gene. The CDR3 DNA reads as TGTGCCAGCAGTTACAGGGACCCCTTAGCCAAAAACATTCAGTACTTC. The encoded protein is CASSYRDPLAKNIQYF.

This chain joins TRBV28 and TRBJ1-1, with D maybe TRBD1 (6 bases). This CDR3 spans 15 amino acids. Trimming took 2 bases from V and 2 from J, leaving 12 bases between them. Germline values: CDR1 MDHEN, CDR2 SYDVKM. CDR3 amino acids: CASSLLGTLNTEAFF. In DNA, the CDR3 is TGTGCCAGCAGTTTACTCGGGACACTTAACACTGAAGCTTTCTTT. Full variable domain (missing parts from reference TRBV28 and TRBJ1-1): DVKVTQSSRYLVKRTGEKVFLECVQDMDHENMFWYRQDPGLGLRLIYFSYDVKMKEKGDIPEGYSVSREKKERFSLILESASTNQTSMYLCASSLLGTLNTEAFFGQGTRLTVV.

The V call is TRBV5-1, the J call TRBJ2-5, with D perhaps assigned TRBD1 or TRBD2 (5 bases each). V gave up 4 bases and J gave up 1 base, with 17 bases separating them. The V gene's germline CDR1 is SGHRS and CDR2 YFSETQ. CDR3 length equals 16 residues. CDR3 DNA: TGCGCCAGCAGCCCCGGGGCGATCCAAGGCCAAGAGACCCAGTACTTC. This sequence encodes CASSPGAIQGQETQYF.

Details on this clonotype: The junction departs from the called germline gene at one end, perhaps through a read error. V and J are TRBV6-6 and TRBJ1-2, with D tentatively TRBD1 (5 bases). Germline V lookup: CDR1 MNHNY, CDR2 SVGAGI (reference sequence). The CDR3 spans 15 residues. The CDR3 loop reads CASRSTTGPLYDYTF. CDR3 in DNA: TGTGCCAGCAGGTCCACTACAGGTCCCCTCTATGACTACACCTTC.

The chain is built from TRBV29-1 and TRBJ2-7; 9 nucleotides match TRBD1. From germline, CDR1 is SQVTM and CDR2 ANQGSEA. The CDR3 length is 13 residues. Losses at the gene ends were 5 bases for V and 7 bases for J; bases not matched to a gene: 9. The CDR3 bases are TGCAGCGTTTCCGGGACAGGGACGAATGAGCAGTACTTC. Protein sequence: CSVSGTGTNEQYF.

This clonotype occurred once. The V call is TRBV9, the J call TRBJ1-4; TRBD1 matches 9 bases. Germline values: CDR1 SGDLS, CDR2 YYNGEE. The CDR3 runs 15 residues. J gave up 10 bases and V 4 bases, and 11 bases lay outside the gene matches. For the CDR3, the DNA is TGTGCCAGCAGCCTAAGAACAGGGGGCATCGGAAAACTGTTTTTT. It encodes CASSLRTGGIGKLFF.

This clonotype was recorded once. This sequence joins TRBV12-3 or TRBV12-4 and TRBJ1-2; no clear D. The V gene lost 4 bases and the J gene lost 2 bases, with 11 bases spanning the gap. This CDR3 has 14 amino acids. The CDR3 region is CASSSAHGNYGYTF. CDR3 nucleotide sequence: TGTGCCAGCAGTTCAGCACACGGAAACTATGGCTACACCTTC.

This clonotype has only one observation. This chain links TRBV12-3 or TRBV12-4 with TRBJ2-6, with TRBD1 as a possible D gene (6 bases). CDR3 length equals 14 residues. Trimming took off 5 bases at V and 7 bases at J, with 12 bases between the two ends. CDR3 loop: CASSVPGTANVLTF. DNA of the CDR3: TGTGCCAGCAGTGTTCCGGGGACAGCCAACGTCCTGACTTTC.

As concerns this clonotype: Because the CDR3 is missing its conserved closing phenylalanine or tryptophan, this is likely a read error. The DNA is left out, because the CDR3 cannot be placed on it with certainty; the CDR3 is given as TCRdb lists it. The chain uses TRBV4-3 and TRBJ2-3; the D call of TRBD1 is as the table states it, not checked on the DNA. Ends included, the CDR3 has 16 residues. Germline V gene data show CDR1 as LGHNA and CDR2 as YSLEER. This chain's CDR3 is CASSQGRGHRTDTQSV.

The V and J genes are TRBV28 and TRBJ2-3; 9 bases line up with TRBD1. V gave up 4 bases and J gave up 2 bases; unmatched junction bases: 10. Germline-derived CDR1 and CDR2 are MDHEN and SYDVKM. CDR3 length equals 17 residues. DNA for the CDR3: TGTGCCAGCAGTTATCCCACCGGGACAGGGCCCACAGATACGCAGTATTTT. Translating gives CASSYPTGTGPTDTQYF.

Here the CDR3 DNA reads TGTGCCAGCAGTTCCGGGAGTTTCTATGGCTACACCTTC. Amino acid sequence: CASSSGSFYGYTF. This chain links TRBV27 with TRBJ1-2; D not resolved. V was cut by 4 bases and J by 4 bases, with 10 bases left in between. This CDR3 comprises 13 residues. CDR1 is MNHEY, CDR2 SMNVEV, per germline (reference sequence).

The chain joins TRBV5-1 to TRBJ1-1; TRBD1 matches 12 bases. With V trimmed by 5 bases and J by 11 bases, 13 bases remained unmatched. The CDR3 spans 15 residues. Germline V gene sequence: CDR1 SGHRS, CDR2 YFSETQ. CDR3 in DNA: TGCGCCAGCAGTCGCGACTCGGGACAGGGGGCCACGGCTTTCTTT. Protein sequence: CASSRDSGQGATAFF. Full variable domain (missing parts from reference TRBV5-1 and TRBJ1-1): KAGVTQTPRYLIKTRGQQVTLSCSPISGHRSVSWYQQTPGQGLQFLFEYFSETQRNKGNFPGRFSGRQFSNSRSEMNVSTLELGDSALYLCASSRDSGQGATAFFGQGTRLTVV.

The V call is TRBV7-8, the J call TRBJ1-2; possibly TRBD1 for D (6 bases). Germline V gene data show CDR1 as SGHVS and CDR2 as FQNEAQ. This CDR3 comprises 19 residues. With 2 bases removed from V and 2 bases from J, the gap between germline ends came to 24 bases. In DNA form, the CDR3 reads TGTGCCAGCAGCTTAAGTTCTTGGTGGGGGGCAGCTCAGAACTATGGCTACACCTTC. Its translation is CASSLSSWWGAAQNYGYTF.

This clonotype was seen a few times. This rearrangement joins TRBV4-2 to TRBJ2-1; 9 bases are shared with TRBD2. The CDR3 loop spans 18 amino acids. From germline, CDR1 is LGHNA and CDR2 YNFKEQ. Germline trimming cut 1 base from V and 6 bases from J; bases unmatched to any gene: 13. The CDR3 DNA reads TGTGCCAGCAGCCAAGGGTTTTCGGGGCGGGGGGGCTTCAATGAGCAGTTCTTC. Encoded protein: CASSQGFSGRGGFNEQFF.

This clonotype was seen only a few times. This chain connects TRBV25-1 to TRBJ1-2; D is unclear. The germline V gene encodes CDR1 MGHDK and CDR2 SYGVNS. This CDR3 region has 12 residues. Trimming took off 5 bases at V and 0 bases at J, with 4 bases between the two ends. In DNA form, the CDR3 reads TGTGCCAGCAGTATCTCTAACTATGGCTACACCTTC. It translates to CASSISNYGYTF.

The chain is built from TRBV24-1 and TRBJ2-1; TRBD1 aligns across 8 bases. Matching the DNA end better, TRBJ2-7 makes the J call doubtful. Germline CDR1 is KGHDR and CDR2 is SFDVKD. The CDR3 is 15 amino acids. The CDR3 sequence is CATTSWTGNIYEQYF. CDR3 DNA: TGTGCCACCACCAGCTGGACAGGGAATATCTACGAGCAGTACTTC.

The chain carries TRBV6-5 and TRBJ2-1, with 7 bases aligning to TRBD1. The CDR3 loop spans 17 amino acids. Per germline, CDR1 MNHEY and CDR2 SVGAGI. Trimming removed 2 bases from V and 0 bases from J; junction bases left unmatched: 7. Written as DNA, the CDR3 is TGTGCCAGCAGTTACACCCGACAGGGAAGCTCCTACAATGAGCAGTTCTTC. This encodes CASSYTRQGSSYNEQFF.

The rearrangement links TRBV6-2 or TRBV6-3 to TRBJ1-2; D uncertain. The CDR3 spans 13 residues. V shed 6 bases and J shed 7 bases, with 15 bases lying between them. Germline assignment: CDR1 MNHEY and CDR2 SVGEGT. CDR3 in amino acids: CASSGGILFGYTF. DNA for the CDR3: TGTGCCAGCAGCGGAGGGATCTTATTTGGCTACACCTTC.

The rearrangement links TRBV12-3 or TRBV12-4 to TRBJ2-3; the D gene could be TRBD1 or TRBD2 (5 bases each). The CDR3 consists of 13 residues. V lost 8 bases and J 2 bases, leaving 11 bases between the germline ends. The CDR3 reads CASLLGPTDTQYF. In DNA, the CDR3 is TGTGCCAGCCTCCTGGGACCCACAGATACGCAGTATTTT.

A few counts support this clonotype. The CDR3 loop is CSAPVGHDSYNEQFF. The DNA for the CDR3 is TGCAGTGCCCCCGTGGGACACGACTCCTACAATGAGCAGTTCTTC. The chain carries TRBV20-1 and TRBJ2-1, with D possibly matching TRBD1 (6 bases). Germline assignment: CDR1 DFQATT and CDR2 SNEGSKA (reference sequence). The V and J ends lost 6 bases and 0 bases respectively, with 15 bases between them. CDR3 length: 15 residues.

This clonotype turned up a few times. The chain recombines TRBV20-1 with TRBJ1-1; 7 bases align to TRBD1. In germline, CDR1 is DFQATT, CDR2 SNEGSKA (reference sequence). There are 11 residues in the CDR3. Trimming took 0 bases from V and 11 from J; bases not matched to a gene: 3. CDR3 sequence: CSARDRGGAFF. In DNA, the CDR3 is TGCAGTGCTAGAGATCGAGGGGGCGCTTTCTTT.

The rearrangement links TRBV27 to TRBJ2-4; TRBD1 is a possible D gene (6 bases). The DNA end is a closer match to TRBJ2-7, so the J assignment may be wrong. Germline V gene sequence: CDR1 MNHEY, CDR2 SMNVEV (reference sequence). This CDR3 spans 14 amino acids. Here the CDR3 DNA reads TGTGCCAGCAGACGCGCCGGGACACTCTACGAGCAGTACTTC. This gives the protein CASRRAGTLYEQYF.

The chain links TRBV20-1 to TRBJ1-2; a possible D gene is TRBD1 (6 bases). V lost 0 bases and J 7 bases, leaving 18 bases between the germline ends. The CDR3 has 15 residues. CDR1 is DFQATT, CDR2 SNEGSKA, per germline (reference sequence). CDR3 amino acids: CSARDPQQGLGGYTF. The CDR3 nucleotides read TGCAGTGCTAGAGATCCTCAACAGGGTTTGGGTGGCTACACCTTC.

The genes are TRBV10-3 and TRBJ2-1, with 9 nucleotides matching TRBD1. With 5 bases clipped from V and 5 bases from J, the junction kept 10 bases outside the gene matches. Germline CDR1 is ENHRY and CDR2 is SYGVKD. CDR3 length equals 16 residues. CDR3 sequence (DNA): TGTGCCATCAGTTGGGGCACAGGGGGCTCGGACAATGAGCAGTTCTTC. This gives the protein CAISWGTGGSDNEQFF.

The rearrangement uses TRBV12-5 and TRBJ2-1; D remains unclear. In germline, CDR1 is LGHNT, CDR2 FRNRAP. The CDR3 has 14 residues. The V end lost 8 bases, the J end lost 3 bases, and 14 bases lay between the germline ends. The CDR3: CASSSMDGYNEQFF. Written as DNA, the CDR3 is TGTGCTAGTTCCTCTATGGACGGCTACAATGAGCAGTTCTTC. The full variable domain, rest sourced from reference TRBV12-5 and TRBJ2-1, is DARVTQTPRHKVTEMGQEVTMRCQPILGHNTVFWYRQTMMQGLELLAYFRNRAPLDDSGMPKDRFSAEMPDATLATLKIQPSEPRDSAVYFCASSSMDGYNEQFFGPGTRLTVL.

This chain connects TRBV6-5 to TRBJ1-1; D not resolved. The CDR3 is 12 amino acids. Trimming cost V 8 bases and J 4 bases, with 11 bases left between them. Germline-derived CDR1 and CDR2 are MNHEY and SVGAGI. The CDR3 protein is CASHQFGTEAFF. In DNA, the CDR3 is TGTGCCAGCCACCAGTTTGGCACTGAAGCTTTCTTT.